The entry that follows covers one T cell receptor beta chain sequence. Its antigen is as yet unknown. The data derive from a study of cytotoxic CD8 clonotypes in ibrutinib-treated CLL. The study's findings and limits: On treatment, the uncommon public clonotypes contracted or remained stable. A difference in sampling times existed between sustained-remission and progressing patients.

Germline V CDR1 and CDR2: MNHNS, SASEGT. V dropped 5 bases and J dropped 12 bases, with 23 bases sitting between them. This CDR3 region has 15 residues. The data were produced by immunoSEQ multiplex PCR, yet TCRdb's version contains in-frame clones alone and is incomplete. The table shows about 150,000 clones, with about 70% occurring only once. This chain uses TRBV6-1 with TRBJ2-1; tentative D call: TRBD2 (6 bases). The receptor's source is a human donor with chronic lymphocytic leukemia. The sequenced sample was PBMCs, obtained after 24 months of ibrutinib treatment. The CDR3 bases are TGTGCCAGCAGTACCGGGACTGGCCTACAAATGGGGCAGTTCTTC. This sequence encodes CASSTGTGLQMGQFF.